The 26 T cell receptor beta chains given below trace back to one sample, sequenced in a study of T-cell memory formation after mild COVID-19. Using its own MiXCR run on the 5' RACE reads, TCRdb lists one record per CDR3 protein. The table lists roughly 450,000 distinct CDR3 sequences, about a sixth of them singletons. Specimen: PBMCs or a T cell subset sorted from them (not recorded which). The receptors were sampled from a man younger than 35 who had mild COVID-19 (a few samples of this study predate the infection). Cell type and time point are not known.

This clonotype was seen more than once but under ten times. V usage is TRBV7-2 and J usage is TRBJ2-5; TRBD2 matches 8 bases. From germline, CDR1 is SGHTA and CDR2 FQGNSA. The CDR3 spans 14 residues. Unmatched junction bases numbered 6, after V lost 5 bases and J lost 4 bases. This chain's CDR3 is CASSTNGGAETQYF. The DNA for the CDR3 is TGTGCCAGCAGCACAAACGGGGGGGCAGAGACCCAGTACTTC.

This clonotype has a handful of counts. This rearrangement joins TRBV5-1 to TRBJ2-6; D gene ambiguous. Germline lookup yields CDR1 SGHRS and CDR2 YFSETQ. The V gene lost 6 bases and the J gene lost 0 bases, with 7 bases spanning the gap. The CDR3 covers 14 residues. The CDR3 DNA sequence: TGCGCCAGCACAGCAGACTCTGGGGCCAACGTCCTGACTTTC. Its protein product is CASTADSGANVLTF.

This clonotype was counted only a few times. The CDR3 loop is CASSVSWSISPLHF. The CDR3, as DNA: TGTGCCAGCAGTGTGAGTTGGAGTATTTCACCCCTCCACTTT. This rearrangement joins TRBV25-1 to TRBJ1-6; D gene unclear. The CDR3 loop spans 14 amino acids. The V gene lost 4 bases and the J gene lost 9 bases, with 13 bases spanning the gap. Germline CDR1 reads MGHDK; CDR2 reads SYGVNS.

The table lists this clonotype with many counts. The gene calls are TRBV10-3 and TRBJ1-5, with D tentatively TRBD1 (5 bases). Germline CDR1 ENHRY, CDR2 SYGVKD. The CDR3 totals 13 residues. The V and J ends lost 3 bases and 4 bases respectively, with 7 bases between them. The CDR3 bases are TGTGCCATCAGTGATGGGGGTAATCAGCCCCAGCATTTT. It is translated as CAISDGGNQPQHF.

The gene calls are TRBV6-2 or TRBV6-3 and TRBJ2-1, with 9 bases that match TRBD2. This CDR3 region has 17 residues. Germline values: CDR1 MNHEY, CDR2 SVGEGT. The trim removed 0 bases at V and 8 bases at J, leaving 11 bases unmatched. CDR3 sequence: CASSYSRASGDRDEQFF. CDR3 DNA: TGTGCCAGCAGTTACTCGAGAGCTAGCGGGGACCGGGATGAGCAGTTCTTC.

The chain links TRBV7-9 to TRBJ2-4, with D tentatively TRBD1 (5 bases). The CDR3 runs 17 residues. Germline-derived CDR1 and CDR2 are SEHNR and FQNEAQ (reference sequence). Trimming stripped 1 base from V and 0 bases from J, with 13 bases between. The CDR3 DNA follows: TGTGCCAGCAGCTTAGTTAATCTAGGGGAAGCCAAAAACATTCAGTACTTC. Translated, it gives CASSLVNLGEAKNIQYF.

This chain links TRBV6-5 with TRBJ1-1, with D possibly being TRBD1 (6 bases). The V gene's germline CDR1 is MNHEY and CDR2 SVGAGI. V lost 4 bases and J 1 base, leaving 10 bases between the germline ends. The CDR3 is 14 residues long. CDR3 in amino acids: CASSSGDANTEAFF. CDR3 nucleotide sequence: TGTGCCAGCAGTTCAGGGGACGCGAACACTGAAGCTTTCTTT.

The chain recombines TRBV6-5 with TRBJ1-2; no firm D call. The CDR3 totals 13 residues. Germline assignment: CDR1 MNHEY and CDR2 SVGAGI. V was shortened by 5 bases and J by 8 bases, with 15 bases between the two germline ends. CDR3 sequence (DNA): TGTGCCAGCAGTGGGGTGGAGTACGGCGGCTACACCTTC. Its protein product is CASSGVEYGGYTF.

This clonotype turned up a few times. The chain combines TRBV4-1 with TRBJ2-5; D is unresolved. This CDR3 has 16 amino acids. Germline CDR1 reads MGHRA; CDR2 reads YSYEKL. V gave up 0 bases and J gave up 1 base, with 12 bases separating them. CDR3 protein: CASSQDGRGPQETQYF. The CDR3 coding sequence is TGCGCCAGCAGCCAAGATGGTCGAGGTCCCCAAGAGACCCAGTACTTC.

The CDR3 is CASSFVGVDEQFF. CDR3 in DNA: TGTGCCAGCAGCTTTGTGGGGGTTGATGAGCAGTTCTTC. This chain uses TRBV7-8 with TRBJ2-1; D assignment may be TRBD1 or TRBD2 (5 bases each). V lost 3 bases and J lost 8, with 11 bases in between. The CDR3 runs 13 residues. Germline lookup yields CDR1 SGHVS and CDR2 FQNEAQ.

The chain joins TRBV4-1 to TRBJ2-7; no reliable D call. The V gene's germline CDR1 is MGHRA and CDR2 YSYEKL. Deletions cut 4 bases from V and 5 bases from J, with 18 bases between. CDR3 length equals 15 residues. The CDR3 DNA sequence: TGCGCCAGCAGCCCCCAGTCCGGCATTAGGGACGAGCAGTACTTC. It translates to CASSPQSGIRDEQYF.

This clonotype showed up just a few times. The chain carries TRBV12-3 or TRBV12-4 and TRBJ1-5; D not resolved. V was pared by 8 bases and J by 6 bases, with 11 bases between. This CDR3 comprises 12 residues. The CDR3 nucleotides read TGTGCCAGCCGAGTGGGTTTTCAGCCCCAGCATTTT. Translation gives CASRVGFQPQHF.

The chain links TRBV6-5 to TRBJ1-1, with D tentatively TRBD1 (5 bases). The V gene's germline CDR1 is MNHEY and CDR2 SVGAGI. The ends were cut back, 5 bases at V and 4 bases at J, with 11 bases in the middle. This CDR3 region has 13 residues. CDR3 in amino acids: CASSHGTATEAFF. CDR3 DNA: TGTGCCAGCAGTCACGGGACGGCCACTGAAGCTTTCTTT.

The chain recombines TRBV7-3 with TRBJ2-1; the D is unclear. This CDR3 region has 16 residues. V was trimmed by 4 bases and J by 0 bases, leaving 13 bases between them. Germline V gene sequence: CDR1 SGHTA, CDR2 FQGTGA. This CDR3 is CASSSVGSGSYNEQFF. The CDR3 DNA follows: TGTGCCAGCAGCTCGGTGGGGTCCGGCTCCTACAATGAGCAGTTCTTC.

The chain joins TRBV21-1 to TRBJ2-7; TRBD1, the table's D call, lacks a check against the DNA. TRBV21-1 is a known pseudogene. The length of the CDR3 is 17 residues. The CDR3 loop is CASSTPSLRGPSYEQYV. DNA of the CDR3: TGTGCCAGCAGCACCCCTTCCCTCCGGGGCCCATCCTACGAGCAGTACGTC.

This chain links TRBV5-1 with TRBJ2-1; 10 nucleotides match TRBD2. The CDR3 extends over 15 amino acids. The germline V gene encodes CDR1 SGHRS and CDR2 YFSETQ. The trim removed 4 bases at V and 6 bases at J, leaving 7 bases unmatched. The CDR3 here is CASSEPLAGVNEQFF. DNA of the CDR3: TGCGCCAGCAGCGAACCTCTAGCGGGGGTCAATGAGCAGTTCTTC.

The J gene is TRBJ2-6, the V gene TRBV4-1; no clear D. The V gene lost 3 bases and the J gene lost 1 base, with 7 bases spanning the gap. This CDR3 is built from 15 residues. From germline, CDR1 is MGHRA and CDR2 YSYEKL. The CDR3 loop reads CASSQGMSGANVLTF. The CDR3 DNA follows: TGCGCCAGCAGCCAGGGGATGTCTGGGGCCAACGTCCTGACTTTC.

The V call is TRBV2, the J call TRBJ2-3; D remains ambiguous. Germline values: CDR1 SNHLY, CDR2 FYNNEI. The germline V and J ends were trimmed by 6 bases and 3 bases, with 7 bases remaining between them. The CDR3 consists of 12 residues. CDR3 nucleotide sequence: TGTGCCAGCAGGTCGCTTACAGATACGCAGTATTTT. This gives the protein CASRSLTDTQYF. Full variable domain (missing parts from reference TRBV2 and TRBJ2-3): EPEVTQTPSHQVTQMGQEVILRCVPISNHLYFYWYRQILGQKVEFLVSFYNNEISEKSEIFDDQFSVERPDGSNFTLKIRSTKLEDSAMYFCASRSLTDTQYFGPGTRLTVL.

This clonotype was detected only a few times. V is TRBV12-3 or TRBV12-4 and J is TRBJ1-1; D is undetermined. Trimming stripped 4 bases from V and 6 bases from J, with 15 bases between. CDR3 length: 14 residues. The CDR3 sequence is CASSSRWALSEAFF. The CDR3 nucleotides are TGTGCCAGCAGTTCCCGATGGGCTCTCTCTGAAGCTTTCTTT.

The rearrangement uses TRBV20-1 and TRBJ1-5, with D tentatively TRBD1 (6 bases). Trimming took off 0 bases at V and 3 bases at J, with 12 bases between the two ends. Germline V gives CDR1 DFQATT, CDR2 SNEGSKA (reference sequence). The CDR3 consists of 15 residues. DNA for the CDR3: TGCAGTGCTAGAGATGTGGGACACAACAATCAGCCCCAGCATTTT. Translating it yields CSARDVGHNNQPQHF.

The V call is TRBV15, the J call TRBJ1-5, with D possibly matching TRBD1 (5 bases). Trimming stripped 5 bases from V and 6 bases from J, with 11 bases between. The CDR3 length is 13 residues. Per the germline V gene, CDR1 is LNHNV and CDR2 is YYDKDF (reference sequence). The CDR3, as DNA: TGTGCCACCAGCGGTTCAGGGAGTCAGCCCCAGCATTTT. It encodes CATSGSGSQPQHF.

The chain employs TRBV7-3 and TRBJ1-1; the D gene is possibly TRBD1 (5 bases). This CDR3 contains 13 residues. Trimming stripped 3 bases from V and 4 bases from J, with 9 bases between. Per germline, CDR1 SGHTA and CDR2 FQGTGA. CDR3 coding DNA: TGTGCCAGCAGCTTCGGAGGGACCACTGAAGCTTTCTTT. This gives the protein CASSFGGTTEAFF.

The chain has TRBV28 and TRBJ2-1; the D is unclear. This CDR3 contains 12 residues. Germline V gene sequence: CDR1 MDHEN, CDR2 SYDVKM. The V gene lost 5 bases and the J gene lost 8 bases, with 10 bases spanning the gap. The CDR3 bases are TGTGCCAGCAGTATAGCCATTTATGAGCAGTTCTTC. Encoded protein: CASSIAIYEQFF. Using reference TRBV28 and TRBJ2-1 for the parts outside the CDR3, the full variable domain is DVKVTQSSRYLVKRTGEKVFLECVQDMDHENMFWYRQDPGLGLRLIYFSYDVKMKEKGDIPEGYSVSREKKERFSLILESASTNQTSMYLCASSIAIYEQFFGPGTRLTVL.

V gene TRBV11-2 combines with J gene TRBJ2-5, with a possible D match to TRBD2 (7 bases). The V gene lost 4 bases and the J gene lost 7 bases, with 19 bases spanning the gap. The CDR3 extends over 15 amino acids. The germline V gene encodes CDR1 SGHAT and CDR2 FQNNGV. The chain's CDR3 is CASSWMAGAGWTQYF. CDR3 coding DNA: TGTGCCAGCAGCTGGATGGCGGGGGCTGGATGGACCCAGTACTTC.

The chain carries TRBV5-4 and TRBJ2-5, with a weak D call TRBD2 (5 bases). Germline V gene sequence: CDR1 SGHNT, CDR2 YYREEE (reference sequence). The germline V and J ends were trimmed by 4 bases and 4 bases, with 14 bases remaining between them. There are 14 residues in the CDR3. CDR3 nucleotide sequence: TGTGCCAGCAGCCCCATGGGGAGTAGAGAGACCCAGTACTTC. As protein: CASSPMGSRETQYF.

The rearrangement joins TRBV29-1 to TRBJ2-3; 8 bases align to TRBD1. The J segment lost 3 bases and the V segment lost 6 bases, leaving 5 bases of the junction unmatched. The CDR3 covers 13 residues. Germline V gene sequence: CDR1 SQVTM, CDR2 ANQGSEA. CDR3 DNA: TGCAGCGTGAAGGACAGGGTAACAGATACGCAGTATTTT. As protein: CSVKDRVTDTQYF.